Listed below are T cell receptor beta chains from one sample, sequenced in a study of blood T cell repertoires in COVID-19. Sequenced by immunoSEQ multiplex PCR; TCRdb stores in-frame clones only, minus some. The sample contains tens of thousands of clones, roughly 85% of which appear only once. The specimen was peripheral blood. Receptors originate from a woman aged 80 or over with COVID-19, enrolled during active disease. CDR3s include the opening cysteine and the closing phenylalanine or tryptophan. The D gene is left open where the match is weak. Not every row has a clone size; where given, it reads once, few, many or a size class.

J gene: TRBJ2-5; D gene: -; clone size: -; V gene: TRBV10-3; CDR3 protein: CAISERVEETQYF; CDR3 DNA: TGTGCCATCAGTGAGCGGGTGGAAGAGACCCAGTACTTC
J gene: TRBJ2-6; D gene: TRBD2; clone size: -; V gene: TRBV19; CDR3 protein: CASSRNVGGTGANVLTF; CDR3 DNA: TGTGCCAGTAGCAGAAATGTGGGAGGGACTGGGGCCAACGTCCTGACTTTC
J gene: TRBJ2-2; D gene: -; clone size: -; V gene: TRBV5-6; CDR3 protein: CASSRRGSGELFF; CDR3 DNA: TGTGCCAGCAGCCGACGGGGGTCCGGGGAGCTGTTTTTT
J gene: TRBJ2-5; D gene: TRBD2; clone size: -; V gene: TRBV4-2; CDR3 protein: CASSQDPAGGGQETQYF; CDR3 DNA: TGTGCCAGCAGCCAAGATCCAGCGGGGGGGGGACAAGAGACCCAGTACTTC
J gene: TRBJ1-6; D gene: TRBD1; clone size: -; V gene: TRBV11-2; CDR3 protein: CASSLRTGNSPLHF; CDR3 DNA: TGTGCCAGCAGCCTAAGGACAGGGAATTCACCCCTCCACTTT
J gene: TRBJ2-3; D gene: -; clone size: -; V gene: TRBV13; CDR3 protein: CASSLWAQDTQYF; CDR3 DNA: TGTGCCAGCAGCTTATGGGCCCAAGATACGCAGTATTTT
J gene: TRBJ1-2; D gene: -; clone size: -; V gene: TRBV29-1; CDR3 protein: CSVEDLTANYGYTF; CDR3 DNA: TGCAGCGTTGAAGATTTAACTGCTAACTATGGCTACACCTTC
J gene: TRBJ2-2; D gene: TRBD2; clone size: few; V gene: TRBV3-1/TRBV3-2; CDR3 protein: CASSRQTSGSTGELFF; CDR3 DNA: TGTGCCAGCAGCCGACAGACTAGCGGGTCCACCGGGGAGCTGTTTTTT
J gene: TRBJ2-7; D gene: -; clone size: -; V gene: TRBV4-2; CDR3 protein: CASSQVSGLVTEQYF; CDR3 DNA: TGTGCCAGCAGCCAAGTCTCGGGACTTGTAACCGAGCAGTACTTC
J gene: TRBJ2-3; D gene: TRBD1; clone size: -; V gene: TRBV12-5; CDR3 protein: CASGPQGDPLTDTQYF; CDR3 DNA: TGTGCTAGTGGCCCTCAGGGGGACCCCCTAACCGATACGCAGTATTTT
J gene: TRBJ2-4; D gene: TRBD2; clone size: -; V gene: TRBV30; CDR3 protein: CALDPSGGKFQYF; CDR3 DNA: TGTGCTCTGGACCCTAGCGGGGGCAAATTTCAGTACTTC
J gene: TRBJ1-1; D gene: -; clone size: once; V gene: TRBV6-1; CDR3 protein: CASSDDSNTEAFF; CDR3 DNA: TGTGCCAGCAGTGATGACAGTAACACTGAAGCTTTCTTT
J gene: TRBJ1-2; D gene: -; clone size: -; V gene: TRBV3-1/TRBV3-2; CDR3 protein: CASSQSLPYGYTF; CDR3 DNA: TGTGCCAGCAGCCAGAGCCTGCCCTATGGCTACACCTTC
J gene: TRBJ1-4; D gene: -; clone size: few; V gene: TRBV7-9; CDR3 protein: CASSSPRDYNEKLFF; CDR3 DNA: TGTGCCAGCAGCTCGCCCCGGGACTATAATGAAAAACTGTTTTTT
J gene: TRBJ1-5; D gene: -; clone size: -; V gene: TRBV19; CDR3 protein: CASSIAAGGNQPQHF; CDR3 DNA: TGTGCCAGTAGTATAGCGGCAGGGGGCAATCAGCCCCAGCATTTT
J gene: TRBJ1-1; D gene: -; clone size: -; V gene: TRBV9; CDR3 protein: CASSATTGPNTEAFF; CDR3 DNA: TGTGCCAGCAGCGCGACGACAGGCCCGAACACTGAAGCTTTCTTT
J gene: TRBJ2-1; D gene: -; clone size: -; V gene: TRBV7-6; CDR3 protein: CASSLAQQGGEQFF; CDR3 DNA: TGTGCCAGCAGCTTAGCCCAACAGGGCGGGGAGCAGTTCTTC
J gene: TRBJ2-3; D gene: TRBD1; clone size: -; V gene: TRBV7-9; CDR3 protein: CASSLAGQGVTRADTQYF; CDR3 DNA: TGTGCCAGCAGCTTAGCGGGACAGGGTGTAACCCGCGCAGATACGCAGTATTTT
J gene: TRBJ1-1; D gene: -; clone size: -; V gene: TRBV25-1; CDR3 protein: CASSRGLNTEAFF; CDR3 DNA: TGTGCCAGCAGCAGAGGGTTGAACACTGAAGCTTTCTTT
J gene: TRBJ1-2; D gene: TRBD1; clone size: -; V gene: TRBV30; CDR3 protein: CAWSLDRYYGYTF; CDR3 DNA: TGTGCCTGGAGTTTGGACAGGTACTATGGCTACACCTTC
J gene: TRBJ1-2; D gene: -; clone size: once; V gene: TRBV27; CDR3 protein: CASREVRGGYTF; CDR3 DNA: TGTGCCAGCAGGGAGGTCCGCGGTGGCTACACCTTC
J gene: TRBJ1-6; D gene: -; clone size: few; V gene: TRBV27; CDR3 protein: CASSLRGMGDSPLHF; CDR3 DNA: TGTGCCAGCAGTTTACGCGGGATGGGGGATTCACCCCTCCACTTT
J gene: TRBJ2-3; D gene: TRBD1; clone size: -; V gene: TRBV11-2; CDR3 protein: CASSLGTGSSDTQYF; CDR3 DNA: TGTGCCAGCAGCTTAGGGACAGGGAGTTCAGATACGCAGTATTTT
J gene: TRBJ1-2; D gene: -; clone size: -; V gene: TRBV5-1; CDR3 protein: CASSLEWGASYGYTF; CDR3 DNA: TGCGCCAGCAGCTTGGAATGGGGCGCGTCCTATGGCTACACCTTC
J gene: TRBJ2-7; D gene: TRBD2; clone size: -; V gene: TRBV3-1/TRBV3-2; CDR3 protein: CASSQGLAGEPYYEQYF; CDR3 DNA: TGTGCCAGCAGCCAGGGGCTGGCGGGGGAGCCCTACTACGAGCAGTACTTC
J gene: TRBJ1-5; D gene: -; clone size: -; V gene: TRBV15; CDR3 protein: CATSNRDINQPQHF; CDR3 DNA: TGTGCCACCAGCAACCGGGACATCAATCAGCCCCAGCATTTT
J gene: TRBJ1-1; D gene: -; clone size: -; V gene: TRBV20-1; CDR3 protein: CSATAQGLEF; CDR3 DNA: TGCAGTGCTACTGCCCAGGGGCTCGAATTT
J gene: TRBJ2-7; D gene: TRBD2; clone size: -; V gene: TRBV10-3; CDR3 protein: CAISEGLAGTYEQYF; CDR3 DNA: TGTGCCATCAGTGAGGGACTAGCGGGGACCTACGAGCAGTACTTC
J gene: TRBJ1-1; D gene: -; clone size: -; V gene: TRBV2; CDR3 protein: CASRVRETEAFF; CDR3 DNA: TGTGCCAGCAGAGTCAGGGAAACTGAAGCTTTCTTT
J gene: TRBJ2-5; D gene: -; clone size: -; V gene: TRBV5-1; CDR3 protein: CASSLVLEETQYF; CDR3 DNA: TGCGCCAGCAGCTTGGTCTTGGAGGAGACCCAGTACTTC
J gene: TRBJ2-1; D gene: TRBD2; clone size: -; V gene: TRBV6-5; CDR3 protein: CASSSGGLAEDEQFF; CDR3 DNA: TGTGCCAGCAGTTCCGGCGGACTAGCGGAGGATGAGCAGTTCTTC
J gene: TRBJ2-5; D gene: TRBD1; clone size: -; V gene: TRBV11-3; CDR3 protein: CASSKGQSQETQYF; CDR3 DNA: TGTGCCAGCAGCAAGGGACAGTCACAAGAGACCCAGTACTTC
J gene: TRBJ2-2; D gene: -; clone size: -; V gene: TRBV3-1/TRBV3-2; CDR3 protein: CASSQGQLSTTGELFF; CDR3 DNA: TGTGCCAGCAGCCAAGGACAGCTAAGTACCACCGGGGAGCTGTTTTTT
J gene: TRBJ2-1; D gene: TRBD2; clone size: -; V gene: TRBV27; CDR3 protein: CASRGGSSYNEQFF; CDR3 DNA: TGTGCCAGCAGGGGCGGGAGCTCCTACAATGAGCAGTTCTTC
J gene: TRBJ2-7; D gene: TRBD1; clone size: -; V gene: TRBV5-1; CDR3 protein: CASSLGGTGGYEQYF; CDR3 DNA: TGCGCCAGCAGCTTGGGAGGGACAGGGGGCTACGAGCAGTACTTC
J gene: TRBJ1-6; D gene: TRBD1; clone size: -; V gene: TRBV5-6; CDR3 protein: CASSVAPGQGNSPLHF; CDR3 DNA: TGTGCCAGCAGCGTTGCTCCGGGACAGGGAAATTCACCCCTCCACTTT
J gene: TRBJ2-1; D gene: TRBD2; clone size: once; V gene: TRBV7-2; CDR3 protein: CASSRGLAGAYNEQFF; CDR3 DNA: TGTGCCAGCAGCCGGGGACTAGCGGGGGCCTACAATGAGCAGTTCTTC
J gene: TRBJ2-1; D gene: -; clone size: -; V gene: TRBV10-2; CDR3 protein: CASGSGKDNEQFF; CDR3 DNA: TGCGCCAGCGGGTCCGGGAAAGACAATGAGCAGTTCTTC
J gene: TRBJ1-4; D gene: -; clone size: -; V gene: TRBV6-6; CDR3 protein: CASTHREAGEKLFF; CDR3 DNA: TGTGCCAGCACCCACCGGGAGGCGGGGGAAAAACTGTTTTTT
J gene: TRBJ2-7; D gene: TRBD1; clone size: -; V gene: TRBV27; CDR3 protein: CASSLSGSSGQGYEQYF; CDR3 DNA: TGTGCCAGCAGTTTATCCGGGTCGTCGGGACAGGGGTACGAGCAGTACTTC
J gene: TRBJ2-2; D gene: -; clone size: -; V gene: TRBV5-4; CDR3 protein: CASRQGGGKTGELFF; CDR3 DNA: TGTGCCAGCAGACAGGGCGGGGGTAAGACCGGGGAGCTGTTTTTT
J gene: TRBJ2-1; D gene: TRBD1; clone size: -; V gene: TRBV19; CDR3 protein: CASTNRDRALNEQFF; CDR3 DNA: TGTGCCAGTACCAACCGGGACAGGGCCCTCAATGAGCAGTTCTTC
J gene: TRBJ2-6; D gene: -; clone size: -; V gene: TRBV6-1; CDR3 protein: CASSEERQVPISGANVLTF; CDR3 DNA: TGTGCCAGCAGTGAAGAAAGACAGGTCCCAATCTCTGGGGCCAACGTCCTGACTTTC
J gene: TRBJ2-1; D gene: -; clone size: -; V gene: TRBV6-5; CDR3 protein: CASSWTDPYEQFF; CDR3 DNA: TGTGCCAGCAGTTGGACAGATCCCTATGAGCAGTTCTTC
J gene: TRBJ2-1; D gene: TRBD2; clone size: -; V gene: TRBV27; CDR3 protein: CASSSTSGGSFF; CDR3 DNA: TGTGCCAGCAGTAGCACTAGCGGGGGTTCTTTCTTC
J gene: TRBJ2-3; D gene: TRBD1; clone size: -; V gene: TRBV29-1; CDR3 protein: CSVDGTGSKDTQYF; CDR3 DNA: TGCAGCGTTGATGGGACAGGGAGCAAAGATACGCAGTATTTT
J gene: TRBJ2-3; D gene: -; clone size: -; V gene: TRBV5-1; CDR3 protein: CASSFNSGQGTDTQYF; CDR3 DNA: TGCGCCAGCAGCTTTAATTCCGGACAAGGCACAGATACGCAGTATTTT
J gene: TRBJ1-6; D gene: TRBD1; clone size: -; V gene: TRBV6-5; CDR3 protein: CASSRQGDNSPLHF; CDR3 DNA: TGTGCCAGCAGTCGACAGGGGGATAATTCACCCCTCCACTTT
J gene: TRBJ2-5; D gene: TRBD2; clone size: -; V gene: TRBV6-5; CDR3 protein: CASSSPSGSPSQYF; CDR3 DNA: TGTGCCAGCAGTTCCCCTAGCGGGAGCCCCAGCCAGTACTTC
J gene: TRBJ2-2; D gene: TRBD2; clone size: -; V gene: TRBV5-8; CDR3 protein: CASSLVLAGTGELFF; CDR3 DNA: TGTGCCAGCAGCTTGGTGTTAGCGGGCACCGGGGAGCTGTTTTTT
J gene: TRBJ2-1; D gene: -; clone size: once; V gene: TRBV18; CDR3 protein: CASSPGGIVEQFF; CDR3 DNA: TGTGCCAGCTCACCTGGGGGGATTGTTGAGCAGTTCTTC
J gene: TRBJ2-5; D gene: TRBD2; clone size: -; V gene: TRBV24-1; CDR3 protein: CATSKAGGPEETQYF; CDR3 DNA: TGTGCCACCAGTAAAGCGGGGGGGCCTGAGGAGACCCAGTACTTC
J gene: TRBJ1-1; D gene: -; clone size: -; V gene: TRBV6-5; CDR3 protein: CASSYLGHTEAFF; CDR3 DNA: TGTGCCAGCAGTTACCTTGGGCACACTGAAGCTTTCTTT
J gene: TRBJ1-3; D gene: -; clone size: -; V gene: TRBV27; CDR3 protein: CASSLTGHSGNTIYF; CDR3 DNA: TGTGCCAGCAGTTTAACGGGTCACTCTGGAAACACCATATATTTT
J gene: TRBJ2-5; D gene: -; clone size: -; V gene: TRBV25-1; CDR3 protein: CASSRDTVQETQYF; CDR3 DNA: TGTGCCAGCAGTCGGGACACTGTCCAAGAGACCCAGTACTTC
J gene: TRBJ1-5; D gene: TRBD1; clone size: -; V gene: TRBV18; CDR3 protein: CASSQGTGLHQPQHF; CDR3 DNA: TGTGCCAGCTCACAGGGGACAGGCCTTCATCAGCCCCAGCATTTT